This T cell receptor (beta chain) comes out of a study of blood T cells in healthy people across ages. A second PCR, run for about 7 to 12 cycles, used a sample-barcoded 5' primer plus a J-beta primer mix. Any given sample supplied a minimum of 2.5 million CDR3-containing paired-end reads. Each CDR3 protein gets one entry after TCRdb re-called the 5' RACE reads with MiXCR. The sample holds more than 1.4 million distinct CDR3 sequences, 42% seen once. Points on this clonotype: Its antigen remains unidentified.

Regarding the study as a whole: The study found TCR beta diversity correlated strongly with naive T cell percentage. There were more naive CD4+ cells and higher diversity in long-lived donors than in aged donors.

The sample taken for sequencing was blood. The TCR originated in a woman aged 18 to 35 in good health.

In nucleotides, the CDR3 is TGTGCCAGAGAGACTCTTAATGAAAAACTGTTTTTT. Its protein product is CARETLNEKLFF. The genes are TRBV21-1 and TRBJ1-4. TRBV21-1 is listed as a pseudogene. The length of the CDR3 is 12 residues.